The clone carrying this T cell receptor (beta chain) was counted only a few times. This entry comes from a study of naive and memory T cell subsets. The beta constant-region primer was an equimolar mix of two oligonucleotides covering TRBC1 and TRBC2. In TCRdb, the UMI-ligation and nested PCR reads were re-called with MiXCR into one record per CDR3 protein. The data hold under 150,000 distinct CDR3 sequences, with 15% to 20% observed a single time. The CDR3 runs to 14 residues. The V segment lost 7 bases and the J segment 8 bases; nucleotides outside the gene matches: 10. Germline assignment: CDR1 SQVTM and CDR2 ANQGSEA.

The chain recombines TRBV29-1 with TRBJ2-1; 11 bases are shared with TRBD2. The sequencing sample was made of naive CD4+ T cells from blood. This TCR came from a human donor in good health. In DNA, the CDR3 is TGCAGCGCTGGAGTAGCGGGAGGGTCCGATGAGCAGTTCTTC. Protein: CSAGVAGGSDEQFF.